These T cell receptor beta chains were read from a single sample in a study of T-cell reconstitution after alpha-beta-depleted transplantation in children. TCRdb independently ran MiXCR on the PCR reads; one entry per CDR3 protein. The sample includes some 350,000 distinct CDR3 sequences, 10% seen only once; the top ten take 2% to 3%. The material was PBMCs from the stem cell graft donor, obtained from the stem cell graft. These receptors came from a human donor who donated a stem cell graft to a child with acute lymphoblastic leukemia. Both conserved end residues are part of each CDR3. Fields, in order: D gene, V gene, clone size, J gene, CDR3 DNA, CDR3 protein. D genes are given only for firm matches. Clone size is shown for a subset of rows, as once, few, many or a class of expanded clone.

d_call: TRBD2
v_call: TRBV20-1
clone_size: many
j_call: TRBJ2-5
cdr3_nt: TGCAGTGCGCCCGGGACTAGAGAGGAGACCCAGTACTTC
cdr3_aa: CSAPGTREETQYF

d_call: NA
v_call: TRBV4-1
clone_size: NA
j_call: TRBJ1-4
cdr3_nt: TGCGCCAGCAGCCGCCTAGGGGGGGGACCTAATGAAAAACTGTTTTTT
cdr3_aa: CASSRLGGGPNEKLFF

d_call: TRBD1
v_call: TRBV11-1
clone_size: few
j_call: TRBJ2-7
cdr3_nt: TGTGCCAGCAGTTCAGACAGGGGGCCCTCACGGTACGAGCAGTACTTC
cdr3_aa: CASSSDRGPSRYEQYF

d_call: TRBD1
v_call: TRBV20-1
clone_size: few
j_call: TRBJ1-5
cdr3_nt: TGCAGTGCTTCCGCTCTAGCAGGGGGCGAAAGCAATCAGCCCCAGCATTTT
cdr3_aa: CSASALAGGESNQPQHF

d_call: NA
v_call: TRBV10-3
clone_size: NA
j_call: TRBJ1-1
cdr3_nt: TGTGCCATCAGTGGTTCAGAGGGTTGGGTGAACACTGAAGCTTTCTTT
cdr3_aa: CAISGSEGWVNTEAFF

d_call: TRBD2
v_call: TRBV4-1
clone_size: few
j_call: TRBJ2-3
cdr3_nt: TGCGCCAGCAGCCGCCCGGGACTAGCGGGGGAAGATACGCAGTATTTT
cdr3_aa: CASSRPGLAGEDTQYF

d_call: NA
v_call: TRBV4-1
clone_size: few
j_call: TRBJ2-7
cdr3_nt: TGCGCCAGCAGCCAAGATGGACCGAGCGGGTACTCCTACGAGCAGTACTTC
cdr3_aa: CASSQDGPSGYSYEQYF

d_call: NA
v_call: TRBV7-3
clone_size: many
j_call: TRBJ2-3
cdr3_nt: TGTGCCAGCAGCCCTGGAGGTTCCGGCACAGATACGCAGTATTTT
cdr3_aa: CASSPGGSGTDTQYF

d_call: TRBD1
v_call: TRBV20-1
clone_size: few
j_call: TRBJ2-2
cdr3_nt: TGCAGTGCTAGAGGGCCCGGGACAGTAGCCACCGGGGAGCTGTTTTTT
cdr3_aa: CSARGPGTVATGELFF

d_call: TRBD1
v_call: TRBV6-1
clone_size: few
j_call: TRBJ2-2
cdr3_nt: TGTGCCAGCGGGGAAAGCCCGGGACAGGGGGCCGGGGAGCTGTTTTTT
cdr3_aa: CASGESPGQGAGELFF

d_call: NA
v_call: TRBV5-1
clone_size: NA
j_call: TRBJ1-2
cdr3_nt: TGCGCCAGCAGCTTGGACCCCCAAATGGGGTATAACTATGGCTACACCTTC
cdr3_aa: CASSLDPQMGYNYGYTF

d_call: TRBD1
v_call: TRBV4-1
clone_size: NA
j_call: TRBJ2-1
cdr3_nt: TGCGCCAGCAAAGGAACGGGACAGGGTAAGAATGAGCAGTTCTTC
cdr3_aa: CASKGTGQGKNEQFF

d_call: TRBD2
v_call: TRBV20-1
clone_size: NA
j_call: TRBJ2-1
cdr3_nt: TGCAGTGCTAGAGATGGCGGGAGGGGGGGGAATGAGCAGTTCTTC
cdr3_aa: CSARDGGRGGNEQFF

d_call: NA
v_call: TRBV2
clone_size: NA
j_call: TRBJ2-7
cdr3_nt: TGTGCCAGCAGTGGACGTTTTAAGGTCTACGAGCAGTACTTC
cdr3_aa: CASSGRFKVYEQYF

d_call: NA
v_call: TRBV5-1
clone_size: many
j_call: TRBJ1-6
cdr3_nt: TGCGCCAGCAGAGGTTCGGGGGATTCACCCCTCCACTTT
cdr3_aa: CASRGSGDSPLHF

d_call: TRBD2
v_call: TRBV7-3
clone_size: few
j_call: TRBJ2-3
cdr3_nt: TGTGCCAGCAGCTTAGCACTAGCGGGAACAGATACGCAGTATTTT
cdr3_aa: CASSLALAGTDTQYF

d_call: TRBD1
v_call: TRBV12-3/TRBV12-4
clone_size: many
j_call: TRBJ1-1
cdr3_nt: TGTGCCAGCAGTCTTGGACAGGGCCACACTGAAGCTTTCTTT
cdr3_aa: CASSLGQGHTEAFF

d_call: TRBD1
v_call: TRBV7-2
clone_size: NA
j_call: TRBJ2-7
cdr3_nt: TGTGCCAGCAGCTGGGGACAGGGGGCGATTTACGAGCAGTACTTC
cdr3_aa: CASSWGQGAIYEQYF

d_call: NA
v_call: TRBV7-2
clone_size: NA
j_call: TRBJ2-7
cdr3_nt: TGTGCCAGCAGCACATTTGACGAGCAGTACTTC
cdr3_aa: CASSTFDEQYF

d_call: TRBD2
v_call: TRBV20-1
clone_size: NA
j_call: TRBJ2-3
cdr3_nt: TGCAGGGGCGGCGGGAGTCCTGACAAAGATACGCAGTATTTT
cdr3_aa: CRGGGSPDKDTQYF

d_call: NA
v_call: TRBV10-2
clone_size: many
j_call: TRBJ2-7
cdr3_nt: TGCGCCAGCGGTAGTCGAGGGGTTTCCTACGAGCAGTACTTC
cdr3_aa: CASGSRGVSYEQYF

d_call: TRBD2
v_call: TRBV6-5
clone_size: few
j_call: TRBJ2-1
cdr3_nt: TGTGCCAGCAGTTTCGCTAGCGGTCGTTACAATGAGCAGTTCTTC
cdr3_aa: CASSFASGRYNEQFF

d_call: NA
v_call: TRBV4-3
clone_size: NA
j_call: TRBJ1-2
cdr3_nt: TGCGCCAGCAGCCAAGGGCGACCAGGGGCGGACGCGGGCGGCTACACCTTC
cdr3_aa: CASSQGRPGADAGGYTF